The T cell receptor (beta chain) under discussion was sequenced for a study of cytomegalovirus exposure and HLA in healthy donors. Study outcomes and limitations: Within an earlier analysis, most TCR beta V segments proved productive either about 90% or about 30% of the time. The CMV antigen specificity of a few CMV-associated chains was confirmed through in vitro analysis.

V was shortened by 4 bases and J by 4 bases, with 11 bases between the two germline ends. From germline, CDR1 is MDHEN and CDR2 SYDVKM. CDR3 length: 14 amino acids. Regarding this clone: As yet, its antigen is unknown.

Amplification used 60 Vbeta primers and 13 Jbeta primers. Generated by immunoSEQ multiplex PCR, the TCRdb table keeps only in-frame clones and is missing some. The data show tens of thousands of clones, 84% seen once. Healthy people donating bone marrow made up the donors. Though probably carrying unrecorded immune exposures, donors were nominally healthy at sampling. The chain links TRBV28 to TRBJ2-1; D possibly corresponds to TRBD1 (6 bases). The sequence came from a man aged 65 to 85 in good health and CMV-seropositive. Sequencing was carried out using PBMCs. The CDR3 DNA follows: TGTGCCAGCAGTTCTGGACAGAAATACAATGAGCAGTTCTTC. As protein: CASSSGQKYNEQFF.